A selection of T cell receptor beta chains follows, all from one sample in a study of blood T cell repertoires in COVID-19. Measured with immunoSEQ multiplex PCR; TCRdb has only the in-frame clones, and not every one. The sample lists approximately 340,000 clones; 80% to 90% were seen once. Sequencing was carried out using peripheral blood. The source of these receptors is a man aged 25-45 years with COVID-19, enrolled during active disease. Each CDR3 is given with its conserved first and last residue. A D gene is named only where the DNA matches it firmly. The size entry is marked missing in some rows and otherwise reads once, few, many or a size class.

V gene	clone size	D gene	J gene	CDR3 DNA	CDR3 protein
TRBV7-3	NA	TRBD2	TRBJ2-7	TGTGCCAGCAGCGTTCTAGCGGGGGGTTCCTACGAGCAGTACTTC	CASSVLAGGSYEQYF
TRBV5-6	NA	TRBD1	TRBJ1-2	TGTGCCAGCAGCCCCGGGACAGGGGGCTTTAACTATGGCTACACCTTC	CASSPGTGGFNYGYTF
TRBV6-2/TRBV6-3	NA	TRBD2	TRBJ2-3	TGTGCCAGCAGTTACTCTGGCGCGGGAGGGCCAGATACGCAGTATTTT	CASSYSGAGGPDTQYF
TRBV7-2	NA	NA	TRBJ2-3	TGTGCCAGCAGCCTCGATGGGGGGGGCAGCACAGATACGCAGTATTTT	CASSLDGGGSTDTQYF
TRBV5-5	NA	TRBD1	TRBJ2-3	TGTGCCAGCAGCTTGCTCGGGACAGGGGGCTTGACAGATACGCAGTATTTT	CASSLLGTGGLTDTQYF
TRBV5-4	NA	TRBD1	TRBJ2-7	TGTGCCAGCAGCCCCCCTGGACAGGGTTCCTACGAGCAGTACTTC	CASSPPGQGSYEQYF
TRBV6-2/TRBV6-3	NA	TRBD1	TRBJ1-5	TGTGCCAGCAGTTACTTAGCTGGGACAGGGCTTAGCAATCAGCCCCAGCATTTT	CASSYLAGTGLSNQPQHF
TRBV6-1	NA	TRBD1	TRBJ1-5	TGTGCCAGCAGTGAAGTAAGGGGGACAGGGTTTGTAAATAGCAATCAGCCCCAGCATTTT	CASSEVRGTGFVNSNQPQHF
TRBV6-2/TRBV6-3	NA	NA	TRBJ2-7	TGTGCCAGCAGCTGGGTCTCATTGATAGCCGAGCAGTACTTC	CASSWVSLIAEQYF
TRBV3-1/TRBV3-2	NA	TRBD1	TRBJ1-2	TGTGCCAGCAGCTCTCGGACAGGGGAGTTTGGCTACACCTTC	CASSSRTGEFGYTF
TRBV7-6	NA	TRBD1	TRBJ1-6	TGTGCCAGCAGCCCCCGACAGGGCTGGAATTCACCCCTCCACTTT	CASSPRQGWNSPLHF
TRBV4-1	NA	NA	TRBJ2-1	TGCGCCAGCAGCCAAGCGTCGGGACTGTACAATGAGCAGTTCTTC	CASSQASGLYNEQFF
TRBV9	NA	TRBD2	TRBJ2-1	TGTGCCAGTGAAAGCATTAGCGGGGGGTATAATGAGCAGTTCTTC	CASESISGGYNEQFF
TRBV4-3	NA	TRBD1	TRBJ2-2	TGCGCCAGCAGCCTAGAGGGACAGCCTCCGATGTTTTTT	CASSLEGQPPMFF
TRBV6-2/TRBV6-3	NA	TRBD2	TRBJ2-7	TGTGCCAGCAGCACTAGCGGGTCCTTGAGCTACGAGCAGTACTTC	CASSTSGSLSYEQYF
TRBV7-2	NA	TRBD2	TRBJ2-1	TGTGCCAGCAGCTTCCCTGCTAGCGGGATTCACAATGAGCAGTTCTTC	CASSFPASGIHNEQFF
TRBV4-2	NA	NA	TRBJ1-3	TGTGCCAGCTACGAAGGGAGGGGTCGCAATCTCTCTGGAAACACCATATATTTT	CASYEGRGRNLSGNTIYF
TRBV10-1	NA	TRBD2	TRBJ2-3	TGCGCCAGCAAAGCCTACCTGGGGCACAGGGCGCCTAGCGGGCCTAGCACAGATACGCAGTATTTT	CASKAYLGHRAPSGPSTDTQYF
TRBV2	once	TRBD1	TRBJ2-1	TGTGCCAGCAGTGATCCCGGGACAGGGAGGTCCTACAATGAGCAGTTCTTC	CASSDPGTGRSYNEQFF
TRBV5-4	NA	TRBD2	TRBJ2-1	TGTGCCAGCAGCTTGGAGGTGGGGAGGGTCTCCTACAATGAGCAGTTCTTC	CASSLEVGRVSYNEQFF